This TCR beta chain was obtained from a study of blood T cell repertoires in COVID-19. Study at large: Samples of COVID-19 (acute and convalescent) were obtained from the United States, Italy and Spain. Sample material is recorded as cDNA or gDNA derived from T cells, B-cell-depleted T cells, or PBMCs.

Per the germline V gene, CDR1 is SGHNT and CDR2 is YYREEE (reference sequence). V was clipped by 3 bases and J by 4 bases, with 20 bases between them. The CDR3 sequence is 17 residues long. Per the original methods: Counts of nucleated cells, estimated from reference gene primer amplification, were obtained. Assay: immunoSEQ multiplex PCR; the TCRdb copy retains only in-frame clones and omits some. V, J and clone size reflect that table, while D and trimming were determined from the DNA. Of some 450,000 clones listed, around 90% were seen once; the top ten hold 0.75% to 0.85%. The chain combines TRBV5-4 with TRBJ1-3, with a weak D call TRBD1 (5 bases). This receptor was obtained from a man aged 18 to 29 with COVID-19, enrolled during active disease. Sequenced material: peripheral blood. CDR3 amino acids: CASSWGGRDPSGNTIYF. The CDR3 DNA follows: TGTGCCAGCAGCTGGGGGGGTAGGGATCCATCCGGAAACACCATATATTTT. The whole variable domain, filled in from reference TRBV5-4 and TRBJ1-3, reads ETGVTQSPTHLIKTRGQQVTLRCSSQSGHNTVSWYQQALGQGPQFIFQYYREEENGRGNFPPRFSGLQFPNYSSELNVNALELDDSALYLCASSWGGRDPSGNTIYFGEGSWLTVV.